This entry describes one T cell receptor (beta chain). The antigen remains undetermined. This sample is drawn from a study of cytomegalovirus exposure and HLA in healthy donors. Study-wide results and caveats: Only CMV serostatus was available as immune exposure information.

This PCR relied on a set of 60 Vbeta primers and 13 Jbeta primers. Sequencing was performed with immunoSEQ multiplex PCR; in TCRdb, only in-frame clones are kept and a portion is missing. This repertoire shows about 97,000 clones, roughly two thirds found once; its top ten account for roughly 3.5%. The CDR3 spans 15 residues. Germline loops: CDR1 SGHNT, CDR2 YENEEA. Unmatched junction bases numbered 5, after V lost 5 bases and J lost 4 bases. The source of this sequence is a man in his forties or fifties in good health and CMV-seronegative. The specimen was PBMCs. The chain combines TRBV11-3 with TRBJ2-2; 9 bases align to TRBD1. CDR3 amino acids: CASSLRTGVTGELFF. The CDR3 nucleotides are TGTGCCAGCAGCCTCCGGACAGGGGTCACCGGGGAGCTGTTTTTT.